In its sample, the clone carrying this T cell receptor beta chain was seen once. Antigen: not known. The sample belongs to a study of monozygotic twins with cystic fibrosis. Germline V gene data show CDR1 as SGDLS and CDR2 as YYNGEE. V was pared by 0 bases and J by 5 bases, with 17 bases between. The CDR3 totals 17 residues. General study results and limits: The repertoire was suggested to be naive-dominated, clonality median approximately 0.0098. No link emerged between shared CDR3 counts and age, concordance or severity.

The protocol was immunoSEQ multiplex PCR, while the TCRdb copy is restricted to in-frame clones and leaves out a portion. The data show some 33,000 clones, about 93% seen once. The V and J genes are TRBV9 and TRBJ2-2; possibly TRBD1 for D (5 bases). This TCR was recovered from a boy between 2 and 15 years old with cystic fibrosis. The sequenced material came from blood. CDR3 region: CASSVDPWGVRTGELFF. CDR3 nucleotides: TGTGCCAGCAGCGTAGACCCCTGGGGCGTAAGGACCGGGGAGCTGTTTTTT.